The sequence of this T cell receptor beta chain was determined in a study of T cell responses to AZD1222 COVID-19 vaccine. Findings and caveats of the study: Repertoire sampling was restricted to post-peak T cell response timepoints. White British donors predominated, females outnumbered males, and clonal diversity was possibly underestimated. With two AZD1222 doses given, Spike-specific TCR breadth and depth both rose.

Some clones are missing from TCRdb's copy, which holds only in-frame ones; the method was immunoSEQ multiplex PCR. The table shows 85,000 to 95,000 clones, with approximately 91% occurring only once. With respect to this clone: Its target is not known.

Pooled together were second doses at about 4 or about 12 weeks. V dropped 0 bases and J dropped 5 bases, with 13 bases sitting between them. CDR3 length: 15 amino acids. The germline V gene encodes CDR1 MNHEY and CDR2 SMNVEV (reference sequence). The origin of this receptor is an adult who received the AZD1222 COVID-19 vaccine. The sample here was peripheral blood, taken 28 days after the second AZD1222 dose. This chain connects TRBV27 to TRBJ2-5; the D gene is possibly TRBD2 (6 bases). DNA of the CDR3: TGTGCCAGCAGTTTATCCCGGATGGGGGGTGAGACCCAGTACTTC. Translated, it gives CASSLSRMGGETQYF.